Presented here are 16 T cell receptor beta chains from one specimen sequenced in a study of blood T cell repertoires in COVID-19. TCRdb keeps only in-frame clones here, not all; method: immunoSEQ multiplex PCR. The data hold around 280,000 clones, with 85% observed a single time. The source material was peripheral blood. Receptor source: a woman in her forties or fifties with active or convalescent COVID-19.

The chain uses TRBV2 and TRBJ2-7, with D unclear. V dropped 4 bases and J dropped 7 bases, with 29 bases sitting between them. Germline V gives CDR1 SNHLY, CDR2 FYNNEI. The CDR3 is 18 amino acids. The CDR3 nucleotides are TGTGCCAGCAGTGTAACCCCCTTCCTCTACCAGACAAGAGAGGAGCAGTACTTC. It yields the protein CASSVTPFLYQTREEQYF.

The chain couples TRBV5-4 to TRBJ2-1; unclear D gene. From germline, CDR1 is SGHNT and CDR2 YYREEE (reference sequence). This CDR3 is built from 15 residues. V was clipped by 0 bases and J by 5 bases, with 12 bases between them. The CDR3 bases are TGTGCCAGCAGCTTGGGCGGAGACTTAAACAATGAGCAGTTCTTC. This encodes CASSLGGDLNNEQFF. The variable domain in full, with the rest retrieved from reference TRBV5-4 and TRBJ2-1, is ETGVTQSPTHLIKTRGQQVTLRCSSQSGHNTVSWYQQALGQGPQFIFQYYREEENGRGNFPPRFSGLQFPNYSSELNVNALELDDSALYLCASSLGGDLNNEQFFGPGTRLTVL.

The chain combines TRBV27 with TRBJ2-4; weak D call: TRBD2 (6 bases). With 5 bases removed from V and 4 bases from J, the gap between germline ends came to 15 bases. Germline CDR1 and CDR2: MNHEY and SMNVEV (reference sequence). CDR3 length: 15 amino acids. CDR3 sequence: CASSTSGGTKNIQYF. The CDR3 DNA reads TGTGCCAGCAGTACCTCCGGGGGTACTAAAAACATTCAGTACTTC.

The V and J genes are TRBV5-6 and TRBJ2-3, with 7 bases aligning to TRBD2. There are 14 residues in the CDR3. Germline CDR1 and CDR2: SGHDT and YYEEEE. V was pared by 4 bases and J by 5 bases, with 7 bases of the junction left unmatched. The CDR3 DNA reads TGTGCCAGCAGCCTGGGAGGGCACGGAGATACGCAGTATTTT. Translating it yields CASSLGGHGDTQYF.

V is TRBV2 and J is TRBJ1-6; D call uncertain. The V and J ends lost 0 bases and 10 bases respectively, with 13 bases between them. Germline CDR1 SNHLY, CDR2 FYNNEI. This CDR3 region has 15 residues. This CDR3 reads CASSEALQRASPLHF. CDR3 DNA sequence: TGTGCCAGCAGTGAAGCGCTTCAGAGGGCCTCACCCCTCCACTTT.

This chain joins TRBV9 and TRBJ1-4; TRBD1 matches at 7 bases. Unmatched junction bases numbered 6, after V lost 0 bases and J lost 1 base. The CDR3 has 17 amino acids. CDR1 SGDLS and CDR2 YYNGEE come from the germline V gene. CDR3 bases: TGTGCCAGCAGCGTAGGGATGGGACAGATAACTAATGAAAAACTGTTTTTT. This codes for CASSVGMGQITNEKLFF. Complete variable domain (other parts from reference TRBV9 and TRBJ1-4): DSGVTQTPKHLITATGQRVTLRCSPRSGDLSVYWYQQSLDQGLQFLIQYYNGEERAKGNILERFSAQQFPDLHSELNLSSLELGDSALYFCASSVGMGQITNEKLFFGSGTQLSVL.

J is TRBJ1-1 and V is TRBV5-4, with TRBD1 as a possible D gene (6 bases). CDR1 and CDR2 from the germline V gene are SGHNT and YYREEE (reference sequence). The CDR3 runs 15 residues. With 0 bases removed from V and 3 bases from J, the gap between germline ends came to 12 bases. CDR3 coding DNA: TGTGCCAGCAGCTTGGACAGGGTTAAGTACACTGAAGCTTTCTTT. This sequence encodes CASSLDRVKYTEAFF.

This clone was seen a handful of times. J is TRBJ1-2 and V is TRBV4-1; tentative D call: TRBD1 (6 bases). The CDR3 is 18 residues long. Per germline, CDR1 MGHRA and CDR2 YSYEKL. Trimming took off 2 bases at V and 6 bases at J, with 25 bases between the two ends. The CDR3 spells CASSQRLFPVQGLDGYTF. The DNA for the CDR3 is TGCGCCAGCAGCCAACGGCTCTTCCCCGTCCAGGGGCTCGATGGCTACACCTTC.

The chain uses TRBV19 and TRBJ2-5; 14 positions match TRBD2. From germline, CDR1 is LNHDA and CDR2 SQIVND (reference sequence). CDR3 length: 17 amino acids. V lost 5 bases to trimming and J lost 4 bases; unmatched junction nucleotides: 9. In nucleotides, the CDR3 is TGTGCCAGTAGTCCCGGGACTAGCGGGAGTTCGGTAGAGACCCAGTACTTC. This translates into CASSPGTSGSSVETQYF.

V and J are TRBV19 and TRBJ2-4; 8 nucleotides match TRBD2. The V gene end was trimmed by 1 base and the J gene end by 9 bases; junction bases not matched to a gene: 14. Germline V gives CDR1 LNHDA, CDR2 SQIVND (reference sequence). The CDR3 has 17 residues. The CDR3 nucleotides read TGTGCCAGTAGTATAGTAGGGACTAGAAGCGTTGAGGGCATTCAGTACTTC. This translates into CASSIVGTRSVEGIQYF. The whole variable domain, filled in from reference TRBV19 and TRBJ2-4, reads DGGITQSPKYLFRKEGQNVTLSCEQNLNHDAMYWYRQDPGQGLRLIYYSQIVNDFQKGDIAEGYSVSREKKESFPLTVTSAQKNPTAFYLCASSIVGTRSVEGIQYFGAGTRLSVL.

This CDR3 is CASSRAAGGPTDTQYF. CDR3 sequence (DNA): TGTGCCAGCAGCCGCGCAGCGGGAGGGCCGACAGATACGCAGTATTTT. The rearrangement joins TRBV14 to TRBJ2-3, with 10 bases identical to TRBD2. The CDR3 loop spans 16 amino acids. Trimming cost V 4 bases and J 3 bases; bases outside gene matches: 7. CDR1 is SGHDN, CDR2 FVKESK, per germline.

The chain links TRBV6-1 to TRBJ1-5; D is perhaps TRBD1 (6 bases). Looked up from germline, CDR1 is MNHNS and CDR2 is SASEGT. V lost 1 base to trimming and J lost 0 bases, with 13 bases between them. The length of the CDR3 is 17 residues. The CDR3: CASSEVPGTYSNQPQHF. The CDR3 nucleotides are TGTGCCAGCAGTGAAGTCCCCGGGACATATAGCAATCAGCCCCAGCATTTT.

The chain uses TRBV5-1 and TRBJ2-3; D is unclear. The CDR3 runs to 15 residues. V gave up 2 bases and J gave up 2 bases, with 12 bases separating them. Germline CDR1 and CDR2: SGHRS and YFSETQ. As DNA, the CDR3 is TGCGCCAGCAGCTTAAATCTCTTCCTCACAGATACGCAGTATTTT. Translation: CASSLNLFLTDTQYF.

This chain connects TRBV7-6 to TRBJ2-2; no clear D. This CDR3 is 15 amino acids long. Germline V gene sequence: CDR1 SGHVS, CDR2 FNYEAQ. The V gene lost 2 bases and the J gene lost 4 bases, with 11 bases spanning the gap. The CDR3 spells CASSLMAPFTGELFF. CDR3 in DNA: TGTGCCAGCAGCTTAATGGCCCCCTTCACCGGGGAGCTGTTTTTT.

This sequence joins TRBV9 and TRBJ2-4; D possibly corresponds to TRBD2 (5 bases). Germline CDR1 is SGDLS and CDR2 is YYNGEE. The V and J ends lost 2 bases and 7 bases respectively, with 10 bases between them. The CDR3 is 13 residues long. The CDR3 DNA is TGTGCCAGCAGCGTCGACCGCGGGAACATTCAGTACTTC. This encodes CASSVDRGNIQYF.

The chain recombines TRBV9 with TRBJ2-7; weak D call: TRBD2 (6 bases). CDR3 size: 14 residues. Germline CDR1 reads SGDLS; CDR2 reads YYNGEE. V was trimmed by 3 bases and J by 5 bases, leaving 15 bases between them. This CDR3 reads CASSEGLLRNEQYF. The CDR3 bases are TGTGCCAGCAGCGAGGGACTCCTCCGGAACGAGCAGTACTTC.